Described below is a single TCR beta chain sequence and its context. What this receptor recognizes is not known. No much larger clone exists at a distance of one base, and base qualities are not known. For sex, age, current smoking status and body mass index, every depressed patient had a pairwise-matched non-depressed control. Every participant was of European descent. No current or lifetime mood disorder was present in controls, and Quick Inventory of Depressive Symptoms-Self Report scores of 5 or less were recorded for controls. Participants were excluded if they had major medical conditions, Axis I/II comorbidities, regular medication or illicit drug use, or weekly alcohol intake above 100 g. Around 28 ml of peripheral blood was drawn into EDTA tubes from each participant. Using the BD IMag Human CD4 T Lymphocyte Enrichment Set, CD4+ T cells were purified from thawed PBMCs via magnetic negative selection. A purity of roughly 96% was typically achieved with the CD4+ enrichment method, as confirmed by flow cytometry. A subgroup of four to six case-control pairs, chosen blind to chemokine receptor expression and flow-cytometric repertoire skewing results, underwent TCRbeta sequencing. All blood samples were drawn in the morning at 8:00 a.m., and PBMCs were separated by Ficoll-Hypaque gradient centrifugation. PBMCs were gradually cooled to -80 degrees C for cryopreservation and then kept in liquid nitrogen until assay.

This record comes from a study of untreated major depressive disorder (dated by TCRdb to 2017 to 2018). Regarding the research as a whole: In this cross-sectional case-control comparison, antidepressant-free major depressive disorder patients and individually matched non-depressed controls were compared on T cell phenotype and TCR repertoire. Differences in Vbeta 5.1, Vbeta 11 and Vbeta 22 usage observed by flow cytometry in the whole cohort were followed up by sequencing. Overall study results and their limits: Sequencing confirmed higher TRBV05-01 (Vbeta 5.1) usage among CD4+ T cells of depressed patients than controls, with p = 0.040 in a one-tailed test. A comparatively small study sample was produced by the strict matching and exclusion criteria, and the generalizability of findings was thereby limited. In the sequencing data, TRBV25-01 and TRBV02-01 usage was found to follow the flow-cytometry pattern, although statistical significance was not reached. For the sequencing comparisons, one-tailed planned tests were applied to only three Vbeta families that had been selected in advance. The top five TRBV05-01 clones in every sequenced subject were all private clones.

Germline trimming: 5 bases from V, 0 bases from J; junction bases outside gene matches: 11. The CDR3 sequence holds 18 residues, the cysteine and phenylalanine included. Only the CDR3 DNA is retained, 54 bases long and in frame from the first base. Taken from the germline V gene (reference sequence), the CDR1 and CDR2 loops are LNHDA and SQIVND. The Qiagen DNeasy Blood and Tissue Kit was used to extract total genomic DNA from the purified CD4+ T cells. Amplification and sequencing of the TCRbeta CDR3 region, as defined according to IMGT, were carried out with immunoSEQ immunosequencing protocols. As for the authors' bioinformatics: Raw sequence data were preprocessed by the immunoSEQ service for PCR and sequencing error correction. Data were loaded into the immunoSEQ Analyzer and further analyzed with VDJtools v1.0.7. Patient-control differences were tested with the paired Wilcoxon signed-rank test. TCRdb provides this immuneACCESS table in a form limited to in-frame rearrangements. Some clones are lacking; in checked studies, under half of them reflect an unresolved V gene, and why the rest are absent is not known. Clone size and the V and J calls come from that table; the DNA yielded D and trimming. Here the sample has tens of thousands of clones; 70% to 90% occur a single time. The ten largest clones take up approximately 5.1% of the sample.

Recombination joined TRBV19 with TRBJ1-4; 8 middle bases align to TRBD1. The sample was CD4+ T cells from PBMCs. This TCR came from a woman under 40 in good health. CDR3 region: CASSLDGQGKATNEKLFF. The DNA is as follows: TGTGCCAGTAGTCTGGACGGACAGGGAAAAGCAACTAATGAAAAACTGTTTTTT.